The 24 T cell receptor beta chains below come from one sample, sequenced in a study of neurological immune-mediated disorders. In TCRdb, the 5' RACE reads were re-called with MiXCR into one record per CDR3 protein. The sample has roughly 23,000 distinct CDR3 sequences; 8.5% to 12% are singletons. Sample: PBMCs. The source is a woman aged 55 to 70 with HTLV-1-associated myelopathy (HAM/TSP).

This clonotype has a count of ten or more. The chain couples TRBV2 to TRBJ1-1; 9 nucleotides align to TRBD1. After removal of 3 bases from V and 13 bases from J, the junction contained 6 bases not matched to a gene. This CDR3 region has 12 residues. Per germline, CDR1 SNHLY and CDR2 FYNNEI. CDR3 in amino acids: CASSDGTGKVFF. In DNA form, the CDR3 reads TGTGCCAGCAGTGACGGGACAGGGAAGGTTTTCTTT.

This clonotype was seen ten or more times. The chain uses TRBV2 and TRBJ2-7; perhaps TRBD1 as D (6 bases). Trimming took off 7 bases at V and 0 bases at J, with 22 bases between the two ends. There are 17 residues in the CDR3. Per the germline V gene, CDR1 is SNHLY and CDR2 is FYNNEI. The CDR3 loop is CASTRAPTGPNSYEQYF. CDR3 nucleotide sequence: TGTGCCAGCACCCGCGCCCCGACAGGACCCAACTCCTACGAGCAGTACTTC.

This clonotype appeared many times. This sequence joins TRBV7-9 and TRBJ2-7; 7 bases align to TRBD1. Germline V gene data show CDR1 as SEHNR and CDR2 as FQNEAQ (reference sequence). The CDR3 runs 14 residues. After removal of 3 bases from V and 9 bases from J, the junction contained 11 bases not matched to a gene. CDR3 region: CASSFEGRGSGQYF. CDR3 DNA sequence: TGTGCCAGCAGCTTTGAGGGCAGGGGGTCGGGGCAGTACTTC. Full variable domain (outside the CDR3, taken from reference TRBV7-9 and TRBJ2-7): DTGVSQNPRHKITKRGQNVTFRCDPISEHNRLYWYRQTLGQGPEFLTYFQNEAQLEKSRLLSDRFSAERPKGSFSTLEIQRTEQGDSAMYLCASSFEGRGSGQYFGPGTRLTVT.

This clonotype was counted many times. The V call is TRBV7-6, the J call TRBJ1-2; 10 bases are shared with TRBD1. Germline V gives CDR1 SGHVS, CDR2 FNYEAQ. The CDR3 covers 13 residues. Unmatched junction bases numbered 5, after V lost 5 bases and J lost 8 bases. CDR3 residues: CASSPRTGGGYTF. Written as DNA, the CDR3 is TGTGCCAGCAGCCCTAGGACAGGGGGAGGCTACACCTTC.

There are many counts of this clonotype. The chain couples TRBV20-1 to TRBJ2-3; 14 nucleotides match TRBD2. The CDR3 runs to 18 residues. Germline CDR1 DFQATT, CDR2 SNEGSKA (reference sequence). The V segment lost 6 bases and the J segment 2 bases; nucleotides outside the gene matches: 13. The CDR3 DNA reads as TGCAGTGCCGGTTCCTTTTCGGGACTAGCGGGGGTCACAGATACGCAGTATTTT. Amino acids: CSAGSFSGLAGVTDTQYF.

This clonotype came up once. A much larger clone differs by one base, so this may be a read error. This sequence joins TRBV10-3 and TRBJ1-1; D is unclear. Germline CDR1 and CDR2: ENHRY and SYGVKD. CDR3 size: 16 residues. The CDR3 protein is CAISESIGIVNTEDFF. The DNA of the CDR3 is TGTGCCATCAGTGAGTCCATAGGGATTGTGAACACTGAAGATTTCTTT.

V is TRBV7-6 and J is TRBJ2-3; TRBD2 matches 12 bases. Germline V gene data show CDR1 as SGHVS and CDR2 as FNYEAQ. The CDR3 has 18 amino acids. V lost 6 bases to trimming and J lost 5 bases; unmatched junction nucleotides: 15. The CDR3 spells CASRFQGLAGGQGDTQYF. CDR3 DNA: TGTGCCAGCAGATTCCAAGGGCTAGCGGGGGGGCAGGGAGATACGCAGTATTTT.

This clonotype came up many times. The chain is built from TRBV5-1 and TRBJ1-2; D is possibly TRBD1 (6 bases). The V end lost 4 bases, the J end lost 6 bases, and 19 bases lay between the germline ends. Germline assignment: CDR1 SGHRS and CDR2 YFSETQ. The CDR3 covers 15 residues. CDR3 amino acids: CASSLRQGIGNGYTF. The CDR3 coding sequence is TGCGCCAGCAGCCTTCGGCAGGGGATTGGTAATGGCTACACCTTC.

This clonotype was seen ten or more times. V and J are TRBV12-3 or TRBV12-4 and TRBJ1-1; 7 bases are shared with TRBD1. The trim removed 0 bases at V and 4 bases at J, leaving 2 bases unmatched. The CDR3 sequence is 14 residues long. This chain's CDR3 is CASSLAGGTTEAFF. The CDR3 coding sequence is TGTGCCAGCAGTTTAGCAGGGGGCACCACTGAAGCTTTCTTT.

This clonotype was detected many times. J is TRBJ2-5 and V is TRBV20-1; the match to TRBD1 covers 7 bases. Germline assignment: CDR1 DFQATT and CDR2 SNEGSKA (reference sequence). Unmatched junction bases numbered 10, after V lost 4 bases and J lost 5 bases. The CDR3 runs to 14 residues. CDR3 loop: CSATRTGRMETQYF. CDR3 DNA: TGCAGTGCTACCCGGACAGGAAGGATGGAGACCCAGTACTTC.

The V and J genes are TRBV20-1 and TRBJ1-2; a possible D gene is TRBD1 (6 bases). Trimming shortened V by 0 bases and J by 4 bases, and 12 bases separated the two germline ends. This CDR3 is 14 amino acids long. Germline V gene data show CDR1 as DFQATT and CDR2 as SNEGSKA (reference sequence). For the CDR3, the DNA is TGCAGTGCTAGAGATGGAAGGGGGGCCTATGGCTACACCTTC. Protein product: CSARDGRGAYGYTF.

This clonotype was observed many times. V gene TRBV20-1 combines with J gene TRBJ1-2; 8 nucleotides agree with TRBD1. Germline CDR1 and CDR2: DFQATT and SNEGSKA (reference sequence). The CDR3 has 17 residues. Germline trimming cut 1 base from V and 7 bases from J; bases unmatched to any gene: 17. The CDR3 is CSARALGRGRSPGGYTF. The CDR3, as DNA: TGCAGTGCTAGAGCCTTAGGCAGGGGGCGAAGTCCAGGTGGCTACACCTTC.

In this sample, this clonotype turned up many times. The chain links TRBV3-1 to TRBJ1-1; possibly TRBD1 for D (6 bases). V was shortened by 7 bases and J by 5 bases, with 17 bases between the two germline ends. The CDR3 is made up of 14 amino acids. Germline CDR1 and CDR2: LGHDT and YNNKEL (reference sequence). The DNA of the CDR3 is TGTGCCAGCAATTTCGACAGGATTCGAACTGAAGCTTTCTTT. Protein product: CASNFDRIRTEAFF.

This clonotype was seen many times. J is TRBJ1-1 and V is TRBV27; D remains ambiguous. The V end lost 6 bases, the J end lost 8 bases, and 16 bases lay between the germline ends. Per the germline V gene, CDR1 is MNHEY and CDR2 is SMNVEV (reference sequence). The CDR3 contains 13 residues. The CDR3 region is CASSPTPHGEAFF. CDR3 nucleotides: TGTGCCAGCAGCCCTACACCCCATGGGGAAGCTTTCTTT.

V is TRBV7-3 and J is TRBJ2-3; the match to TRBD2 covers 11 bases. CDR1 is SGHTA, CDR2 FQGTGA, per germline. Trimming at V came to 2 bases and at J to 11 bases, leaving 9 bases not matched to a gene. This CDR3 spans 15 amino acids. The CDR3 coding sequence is TGTGCCAGCAGCTTATCTAGCGGGGGGTCCCATGGGCAGTATTTT. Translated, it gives CASSLSSGGSHGQYF.

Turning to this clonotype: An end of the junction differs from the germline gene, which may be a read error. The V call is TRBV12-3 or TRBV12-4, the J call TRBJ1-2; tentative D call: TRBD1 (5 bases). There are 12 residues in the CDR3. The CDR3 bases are TGTGCCAGCACCAGACAGACCGATGGCTACGCCTTC. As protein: CASTRQTDGYAF.

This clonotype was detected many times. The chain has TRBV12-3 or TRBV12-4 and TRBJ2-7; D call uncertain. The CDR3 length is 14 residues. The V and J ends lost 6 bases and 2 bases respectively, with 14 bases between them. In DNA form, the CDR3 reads TGTGCCAGCAGCCCCTCCGGGCCAACCTACGAGCAGTACTTC. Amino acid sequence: CASSPSGPTYEQYF.

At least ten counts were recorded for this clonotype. The CDR3 DNA reads as TGCAGTGCTATCGGGGGGGCCGTAGATACGCAGTATTTT. Translated, it gives CSAIGGAVDTQYF. The chain joins TRBV20-1 to TRBJ2-3; 8 bases match TRBD2. The CDR3 has 13 residues. Unmatched junction bases numbered 5, after V lost 4 bases and J lost 5 bases. Germline V CDR1 and CDR2: DFQATT, SNEGSKA (reference sequence).

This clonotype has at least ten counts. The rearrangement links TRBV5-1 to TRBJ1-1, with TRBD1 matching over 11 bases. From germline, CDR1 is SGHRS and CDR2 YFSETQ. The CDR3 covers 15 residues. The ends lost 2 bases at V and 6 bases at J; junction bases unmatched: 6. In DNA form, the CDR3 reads TGCGCCAGCAGCTTTTCTGGACAGGGGGCTTCTGAAGCTTTCTTT. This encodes CASSFSGQGASEAFF.

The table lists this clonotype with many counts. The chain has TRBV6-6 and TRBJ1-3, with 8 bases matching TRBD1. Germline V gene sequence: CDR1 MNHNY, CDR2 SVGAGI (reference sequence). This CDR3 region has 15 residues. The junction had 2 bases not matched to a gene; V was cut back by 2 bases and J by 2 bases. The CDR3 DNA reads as TGTGCCAGCAGTTACATGACAGGGGCTGGAAACACCATATATTTT. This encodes CASSYMTGAGNTIYF.

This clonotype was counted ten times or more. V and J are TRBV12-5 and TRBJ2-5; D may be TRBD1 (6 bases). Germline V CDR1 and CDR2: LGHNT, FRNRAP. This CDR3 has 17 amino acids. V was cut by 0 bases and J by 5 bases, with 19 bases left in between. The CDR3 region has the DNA TGTGCTAGTGGTTTGGTACTCGGCAGGGGTGTGGAGGAGACCCAGTACTTC. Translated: CASGLVLGRGVEETQYF.

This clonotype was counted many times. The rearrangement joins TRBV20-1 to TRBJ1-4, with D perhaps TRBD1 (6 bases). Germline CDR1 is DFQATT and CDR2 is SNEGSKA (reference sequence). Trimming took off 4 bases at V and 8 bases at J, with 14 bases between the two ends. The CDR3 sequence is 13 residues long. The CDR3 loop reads CSATGGAGEKLFF. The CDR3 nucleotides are TGCAGTGCTACCGGGGGGGCTGGCGAAAAACTGTTTTTT.

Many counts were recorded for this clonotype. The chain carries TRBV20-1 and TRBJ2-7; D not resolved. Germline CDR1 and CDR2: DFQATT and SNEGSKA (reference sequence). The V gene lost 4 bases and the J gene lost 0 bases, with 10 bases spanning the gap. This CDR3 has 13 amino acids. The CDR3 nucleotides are TGCAGTGCTACTGACTTCAGCTCCTACGAGCAGTACTTC. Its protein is CSATDFSSYEQYF.

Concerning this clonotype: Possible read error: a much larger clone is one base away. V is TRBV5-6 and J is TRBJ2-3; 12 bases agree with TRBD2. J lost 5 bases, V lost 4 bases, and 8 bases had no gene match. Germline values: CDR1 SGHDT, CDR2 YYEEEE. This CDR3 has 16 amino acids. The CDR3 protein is CASSRGLAGNIDTQYF. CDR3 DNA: TGTGCCAGCAGCCGAGGACTAGCGGGGAACATAGATACGCAGTATTTT.